These 16 T cell receptor beta chains share one sample of origin, sequenced in a study of sequential checkpoint blockade in melanoma. Treatment defined: randomized to nivolumab then ipilimumab (arm A) or the reverse (arm B). Here immunoSEQ multiplex PCR was the method, and the copy in TCRdb shows in-frame clones only, minus some. Of about 18,000 clones detected, roughly 59% appear once; the ten largest clones hold 15% to 20%. The sample was CD8+ T cells sorted from blood (inferred from file names), taken from a patient given nivolumab and ipilimumab in sequence. Every receptor here comes from a human donor with melanoma.

The rearrangement links TRBV7-3 to TRBJ2-1, with D tentatively TRBD2 (5 bases). This CDR3 contains 14 residues. CDR1 is SGHTA and CDR2 is FQGTGA in the germline V gene. Trimming cost V 0 bases and J 7 bases, with 10 bases left between them. CDR3 loop: CASSLTPRGNEQFF. The CDR3 DNA follows: TGTGCCAGCAGCTTAACGCCGCGAGGGAATGAGCAGTTCTTC.

In its sample, this clone was seen once. This chain uses TRBV28 with TRBJ1-2; 8 positions agree with TRBD1. CDR1 is MDHEN and CDR2 is SYDVKM in the germline V gene. The CDR3 loop spans 17 amino acids. V trimming: 4 bases; J trimming: 4 bases; junction bases outside the gene matches: 14. CDR3 protein: CASSSGQGAFGGYGYTF. The CDR3 DNA reads as TGTGCCAGCAGTTCAGGGCAGGGGGCCTTCGGTGGCTATGGCTACACCTTC.

This clone showed up just once. J is TRBJ1-2 and V is TRBV27; possible D gene TRBD1, 6 bases. The CDR3 is 14 amino acids. Germline lookup yields CDR1 MNHEY and CDR2 SMNVEV (reference sequence). V was trimmed by 3 bases and J by 6 bases, leaving 14 bases between them. The CDR3 coding sequence is TGTGCCAGCAGTTTTTTCGGGACAATCCATGGCTACACCTTC. Its protein product is CASSFFGTIHGYTF.

Sample share makes this clone medium-sized. V and J are TRBV28 and TRBJ2-7; D is undetermined. The CDR3 extends over 11 amino acids. The V end was cut by 4 bases, the J end by 4 bases, with 5 bases between. The germline V gene has CDR1 MDHEN and CDR2 SYDVKM. The CDR3 coding sequence is TGTGCCAGCAGTTATAAATACGAGCAGTACTTC. Amino acids: CASSYKYEQYF.

This clone is medium-sized (0.01 to 0.1%) within its sample. The J gene is TRBJ2-1, the V gene TRBV6-6; 8 bases align to TRBD1. CDR1 and CDR2 from the germline V gene are MNHNY and SVGAGI (reference sequence). This CDR3 comprises 15 residues. J lost 4 bases, V lost 2 bases, and 4 bases had no gene match. The CDR3 is CASSYGRTGYNEQFF. In DNA, the CDR3 is TGTGCCAGCAGTTACGGGAGGACAGGGTACAATGAGCAGTTCTTC.

This clone was counted between two and nine times. CDR3 sequence: CAISELAGTYTDTQYF. As DNA, the CDR3 is TGTGCCATCAGTGAACTAGCGGGGACATACACAGATACGCAGTATTTT. This chain joins TRBV10-3 and TRBJ2-3; 10 bases align to TRBD2. The trim removed 3 bases at V and 2 bases at J, leaving 5 bases unmatched. The CDR3 is 16 amino acids. Germline CDR1 ENHRY, CDR2 SYGVKD.

The V call is TRBV6-1, the J call TRBJ2-2; D not resolved. Trimming took 5 bases from V and 6 from J, leaving 7 bases between them. Germline V gene sequence: CDR1 MNHNS, CDR2 SASEGT. The CDR3 has 12 amino acids. The CDR3 spells CASSYSPGELFF. The DNA of the CDR3 is TGTGCCAGCAGTTATTCCCCCGGGGAGCTGTTTTTT.

V usage is TRBV9 and J usage is TRBJ2-3; TRBD2 matches at 10 bases. Germline trimming cut 6 bases from V and 4 bases from J; bases unmatched to any gene: 11. The CDR3 consists of 16 residues. The germline gives CDR1 SGDLS, CDR2 YYNGEE. The CDR3 sequence: CASNRGAGTSADTQYF. As DNA, the CDR3 is TGTGCCAGCAACCGGGGAGCGGGGACTAGCGCAGATACGCAGTATTTT. The full variable domain, rest sourced from reference TRBV9 and TRBJ2-3, is DSGVTQTPKHLITATGQRVTLRCSPRSGDLSVYWYQQSLDQGLQFLIQYYNGEERAKGNILERFSAQQFPDLHSELNLSSLELGDSALYFCASNRGAGTSADTQYFGPGTRLTVL.

The chain couples TRBV27 to TRBJ1-1, with TRBD1 identical over 8 bases. J was trimmed by 0 bases and V by 6 bases; bases with no gene match: 6. The CDR3 extends over 15 amino acids. CDR1 and CDR2 (germline): MNHEY, SMNVEV (reference sequence). CDR3 DNA sequence: TGTGCCAGCAGAAAGGGGACAGGCATGAACACTGAAGCTTTCTTT. As protein: CASRKGTGMNTEAFF.

V usage is TRBV19 and J usage is TRBJ1-1; perhaps TRBD1 as D (6 bases). Trimming took 6 bases from V and 7 from J, leaving 18 bases between them. Germline CDR1 reads LNHDA; CDR2 reads SQIVND (reference sequence). The CDR3 spans 14 residues. In nucleotides, the CDR3 is TGTGCCAGTAGCCCCTCGGGGGGGCGGTTTGAAGCTTTCTTT. It specifies CASSPSGGRFEAFF.

V and J are TRBV5-3 and TRBJ1-2; 7 bases fit TRBD1. Being an ORF, TRBV5-3 has a function that is uncertain. This CDR3 has 14 residues. V lost 8 bases and J lost 5; bases outside the gene matches: 12. Written as DNA, the CDR3 is TGTGCCAGCAGCACCGACAGGGTGTTATATGGCTACACCTTC. It codes for CASSTDRVLYGYTF.

For this clone: Mismatch with germline at one junction end may stem from a read error. The genes are TRBV7-9 and TRBJ1-5, with a tentative D call TRBD1 (6 bases). Looked up from germline, CDR1 is SEHNR and CDR2 is FQNEAQ (reference sequence). The CDR3 sequence is 13 residues long. As DNA, the CDR3 is TGTACCAGCAGCCCAGGGGCAGGTGGGCCCCAGCATTTT. Protein product: CTSSPGAGGPQHF.

The chain couples TRBV4-1 to TRBJ2-1; 8 bases are shared with TRBD1. V gave up 4 bases and J gave up 6 bases; unmatched junction bases: 8. The CDR3 has 15 amino acids. Germline loops: CDR1 MGHRA, CDR2 YSYEKL. CDR3 sequence (DNA): TGCGCCAGCAGCCGGCAGGGGGCGCGGATCAATGAGCAGTTCTTC. Translating it yields CASSRQGARINEQFF.

The chain links TRBV15 to TRBJ1-2; D ambiguous. Deletions cut 5 bases from V and 7 bases from J, with 17 bases between. Germline CDR1 reads LNHNV; CDR2 reads YYDKDF (reference sequence). CDR3 size: 14 residues. CDR3 sequence (DNA): TGTGCCACCAGCCCGAGAGAAAGCTACTCTGGCTACACCTTC. Amino acids: CATSPRESYSGYTF.

V usage is TRBV7-8 and J usage is TRBJ2-1, with 7 nucleotides matching TRBD1. V lost 3 bases to trimming and J lost 7 bases; unmatched junction nucleotides: 18. This CDR3 is 18 amino acids long. The germline V gene has CDR1 SGHVS and CDR2 FQNEAQ. The CDR3 protein is CASSLTGRIGTDLNEQFF. CDR3 in DNA: TGTGCCAGCAGCTTGACTGGTAGAATAGGGACAGATCTGAATGAGCAGTTCTTC.

The CDR3: CASSYSGGAADTQYF. As DNA, the CDR3 is TGTGCCAGCAGTTACTCAGGGGGCGCCGCAGATACGCAGTATTTT. The chain joins TRBV6-6 to TRBJ2-3; 7 bases map to TRBD1. J was trimmed by 4 bases and V by 0 bases; bases with no gene match: 4. CDR1 and CDR2 (germline): MNHNY, SVGAGI (reference sequence). The CDR3 contains 15 residues.